The present entry profiles one T cell receptor (beta chain) with its context. The data were obtained in a study of CXCR3-negative and CXCR3-positive naive CD8 T cells. Libraries of TRB cDNA were made by 5' RACE and carried UMIs. TCRdb reprocessed the 5' RACE reads, keeping one entry per CDR3 protein, no DNA. This table holds under 75,000 distinct CDR3 sequences. The V gene's germline CDR1 is SQVTM and CDR2 ANQGSEA. The CDR3 is made up of 11 amino acids. Material: naive CXCR3- CD8+ T cells from blood. Subset defined: CD45RO-CCR7+CD27+CD95- naive CD8+ T cells lacking CXCR3 (TNR3-). V is TRBV29-1 and J is TRBJ1-2; TCRdb's D call, TRBD1, is unchecked because there is no DNA. This receptor was obtained from a human donor in good health. Some clones in this sample may be carry-over from other donors' samples. The CDR3 here is CSVEDRVGYTF.